This is a list of T cell receptor beta chains from one sample in a study of T cell responses to AZD1222 COVID-19 vaccine. TCRdb's table, derived via immunoSEQ multiplex PCR, lists solely in-frame clones and lacks some. The data show approximately 130,000 clones, 90% seen once. The sequencing used peripheral blood, collected on day 0 of AZD1222 vaccination. These receptors were obtained from an adult in good health. CDR3s include the opening cysteine and the closing phenylalanine or tryptophan. The D gene is left open where the match is weak. Clone size is shown for a subset of rows, as once, few, many or a class of expanded clone.

D	J	size	V	DNA	CDR3
TRBD1	TRBJ2-3	NA	TRBV5-4	TGTGCCAGCCATAAACCGGGACAGATCACAGATACGCAGTATTTT	CASHKPGQITDTQYF
TRBD1	TRBJ2-3	NA	TRBV19	TGTGCCAGTAGTATATCGACAGGGGGCCCGGCAGATACGCAGTATTTT	CASSISTGGPADTQYF
NA	TRBJ1-1	NA	TRBV30	TGTGCCTGGGGTCAGGGGTCGAACACTGAAGCTTTCTTT	CAWGQGSNTEAFF
TRBD2	TRBJ2-1	NA	TRBV6-8	TGTGCCAGCAGTTCCTTCGGGAGGGACCTAGCGGGAGGAGATGAGCAGTTCTTC	CASSSFGRDLAGGDEQFF
NA	TRBJ2-7	NA	TRBV7-2	TGTGCCAGCAAAACCACATTCTCCTACGAGCAGTACTTC	CASKTTFSYEQYF
NA	TRBJ1-5	NA	TRBV19	TGTGCCAGTAGTATGGGCAGGGGCGTCAATCAGCCCCAGCATTTT	CASSMGRGVNQPQHF
NA	TRBJ1-1	NA	TRBV5-1	TGCGCCAGCAGGGCAGACCCTAACACTGAAGCTTTCTTT	CASRADPNTEAFF
NA	TRBJ2-1	NA	TRBV27	TGTGCCAGCAGACGGGATGATTACAATGAGCAGTTCTTC	CASRRDDYNEQFF
NA	TRBJ2-5	NA	TRBV19	TGTGCCAGTAGTATGCGTTTGACGGAGACCCAGTACTTC	CASSMRLTETQYF
TRBD2	TRBJ2-7	few	TRBV5-1	TGCGCCAGCAGCTTGGGACTAGCGGGTTTCGAGCAGTACTTC	CASSLGLAGFEQYF